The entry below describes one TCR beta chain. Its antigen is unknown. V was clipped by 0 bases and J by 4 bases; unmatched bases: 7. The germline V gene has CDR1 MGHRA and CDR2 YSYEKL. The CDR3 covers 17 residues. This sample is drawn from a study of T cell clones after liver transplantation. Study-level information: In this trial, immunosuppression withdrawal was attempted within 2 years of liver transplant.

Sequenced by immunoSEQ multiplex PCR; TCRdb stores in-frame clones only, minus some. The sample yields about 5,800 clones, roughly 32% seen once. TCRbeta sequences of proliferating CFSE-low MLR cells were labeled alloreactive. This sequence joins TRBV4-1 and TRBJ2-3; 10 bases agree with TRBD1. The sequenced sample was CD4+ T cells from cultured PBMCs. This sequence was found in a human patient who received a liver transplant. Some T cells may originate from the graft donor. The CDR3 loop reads CASSQEATGQGSDTQYF. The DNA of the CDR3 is TGCGCCAGCAGCCAAGAGGCCACGGGACAGGGGTCAGATACGCAGTATTTT.